This T cell receptor (beta chain) was identified in a study of vaccination and CD4 T cells after COVID-19. Germline CDR1 is DFQATT and CDR2 is SNEGSKA (reference sequence). This CDR3 is built from 17 residues. Trimming pared 3 bases from V and 4 bases from J, leaving 21 bases between. Sequenced with the Oncomine TCR Beta short-read assay was DNA taken from cultured CD4+ T cells. The source of extracted genomic DNA was cultured CD4+ T cells. TCRdb used MiXCR to reprocess the PCR reads, holding one entry per CDR3 protein. The table includes approximately 10,000 distinct CDR3 sequences, around 50% detected once. Treatment reported: approximately 10-day PBMC culture with coronavirus spike peptide pools or control peptides (ViraFEST assay). As concerns this clonotype: The antigen is unknown.

Specimen: CD4+ T cells from blood, cultured in vitro. The chain has TRBV20-1 and TRBJ2-2, with D unresolved. This receptor was obtained from a human donor who had recovered from COVID-19. CDR3 region: CSARASTTSSPTGELFF. The DNA for the CDR3 is TGCAGTGCTAGGGCCTCCACTACATCCTCCCCCACCGGGGAGCTGTTTTTT.